This T cell receptor beta chain was identified in a study of T cell responses to AZD1222 COVID-19 vaccine. Overall study results and limits: With dominance at 160-218 and 743-854, vaccine-associated CD4 TCRs spanned spike.

Clones were sequenced by immunoSEQ multiplex PCR, and TCRdb holds only the in-frame ones, with some missing. The sample consists of about 70,000 clones, approximately 81% of them appearing once. Comments on this clone: Its antigen remains unidentified.

Germline CDR1 and CDR2: LNHNV and YYDKDF (reference sequence). The CDR3 spans 17 residues. V lost 0 bases to trimming and J lost 2 bases, with 14 bases between them. This sequence originates from an adult in good health. The chain couples TRBV15 to TRBJ1-5; D ambiguous. The specimen was peripheral blood, collected on day 0 of AZD1222 vaccination. The CDR3 loop reads CATSRDLGIEGNQPQHF. The CDR3, as DNA: TGTGCCACCAGCAGAGATTTGGGGATTGAAGGCAATCAGCCCCAGCATTTT.